These T cell receptor beta chains were read from a single sample in a study of PD-L1 blockade in urothelial cancer. Assay: immunoSEQ multiplex PCR; the TCRdb copy retains only in-frame clones and omits some. The data show approximately 94,000 clones, over 75% seen once. Sequenced here: PBMCs, sampled around atezolizumab (anti-PD-L1) treatment. Receptor source: a man aged 55 to 70 with urothelial cancer. Each CDR3 is given with its conserved first and last residue. The D gene is left open where the match is weak. Clone size, where shown, is once, few, many, or a class for clones that have expanded.

V gene	D gene	J gene	clone size	CDR3 DNA	CDR3 protein
TRBV27	TRBD2	TRBJ2-1	.	TGTGCCACCACACCCCGGGAGGGCCTTCCCTATGAGCAGTTCTTC	CATTPREGLPYEQFF
TRBV5-6	.	TRBJ2-3	.	TGTGCCAGCAGGCCGGTAATAACAGATACGCAGTATTTT	CASRPVITDTQYF
TRBV28	.	TRBJ1-2	.	TGTGCCAGCAATCAGGGCGGTTATGGCTACACCTTC	CASNQGGYGYTF
TRBV30	.	TRBJ2-3	.	TGTGCCTGGAGTGTACGGCGGGCTGATACGCAGTATTTT	CAWSVRRADTQYF
TRBV27	TRBD2	TRBJ2-3	.	TGTGCCAGCGGGCGACTAGCGGGAAAGGGAGATACGCAGTATTTT	CASGRLAGKGDTQYF
TRBV9	TRBD2	TRBJ2-4	.	TGTGCCAGCAGCGCCGGACAAGGGGAGGGTTTAGCCAAAAACATTCAGTACTTC	CASSAGQGEGLAKNIQYF
TRBV5-1	.	TRBJ2-2	.	TGCGCCAGCAGCTTGGCCGGCGCGGAGAACACCGGGGAGCTGTTTTTT	CASSLAGAENTGELFF
TRBV5-1	TRBD1	TRBJ2-3	.	TGCGCCAGCAGCTCTACCGGGACAGGGGAGAGCACAGATACGCAGTATTTT	CASSSTGTGESTDTQYF
TRBV4-2	.	TRBJ2-1	.	TGTGCCAGCAGCCATAGCCCGACAGTCAGCTCCTACAATGAGCAGTTCTTC	CASSHSPTVSSYNEQFF
TRBV7-2	TRBD2	TRBJ2-1	.	TGTGCCAGCAGCATTAAAGCGGGACCCTCCTACAATGAGCAGTTCTTC	CASSIKAGPSYNEQFF
TRBV10-3	TRBD1	TRBJ1-2	.	TGTGCCATCAGGGACAGGGAGTTAGATGGCTACACCTTC	CAIRDRELDGYTF
TRBV9	TRBD2	TRBJ2-1	many	TGTGCCAGCAGCGATAGCGGGGGAGGGGACAATGAGCAGTTCTTC	CASSDSGGGDNEQFF
TRBV5-6	.	TRBJ1-6	once	TGTGCCAGCAGCTTGGAGGTGCAGGCCTCCTATAATTCACCCCTCCACTTT	CASSLEVQASYNSPLHF
TRBV13	.	TRBJ2-5	.	TGTGCCAGCAGCTCTCCGGGGACAATGGAGACCCAGTACTTC	CASSSPGTMETQYF
TRBV25-1	TRBD2	TRBJ2-1	.	TGTGCCAGCAGTGAGTCAGCGGGAGCGGGTGAGCAGTTCTTC	CASSESAGAGEQFF
TRBV28	.	TRBJ1-1	.	TGTGCCAGCATTGTGGACTCCCGCGTCACTGAAGCTTTCTTT	CASIVDSRVTEAFF
TRBV5-6	.	TRBJ2-2	.	TGTGCCAGCAGCAATCCAAACACCGGGGAGCTGTTTTTT	CASSNPNTGELFF
TRBV5-6	.	TRBJ1-4	.	TGTGCCAGCAGCTACCCTCTTGGAGGATCTAATGAAAAACTGTTTTTT	CASSYPLGGSNEKLFF
TRBV9	.	TRBJ2-1	.	TGTGCCAGCAGCGCCAGTAATGAGCAGTTCTTC	CASSASNEQFF
TRBV28	.	TRBJ2-7	.	TGTGCCAGCAGGAGCCAGCTAGCTACCAACGAGCAGTACTTC	CASRSQLATNEQYF
TRBV19	.	TRBJ2-2	.	TGTGCCACTACAGGGAACACCGGGGAGCTGTTTTTT	CATTGNTGELFF
TRBV19	.	TRBJ2-2	.	TGTGCCAGTACCTGGGGGACATCCGGGGAGCTGTTTTTT	CASTWGTSGELFF
TRBV7-9	TRBD1	TRBJ2-2	.	TGTGCCAGCAGCCTGGGACAGGGTCGTACCGGGGAGCTGTTTTTT	CASSLGQGRTGELFF
TRBV27	.	TRBJ2-4	.	TGTGCCAGCACTCCTAGGGGGTACTTC	CASTPRGYF
TRBV12-2	.	TRBJ2-2	.	TGTGCAAGTCGCTTAGTCGAGAGGACAGGGGTAAGCACCGGGGAGCTGTTTTTT	CASRLVERTGVSTGELFF
TRBV7-9	.	TRBJ2-5	.	TGTGCCAGCAGGATAGGGGGGGGGAGCCAGTACTTC	CASRIGGGSQYF
TRBV6-5	.	TRBJ2-4	.	TGTGCCAGCAGACCCGACAATCTCAAAAACATTCAGTACTTC	CASRPDNLKNIQYF
TRBV9	TRBD2	TRBJ2-1	.	TGTGCCAGCAGCGTCGGGCGGGGGTACAATGAGCAGTTCTTC	CASSVGRGYNEQFF